This T cell receptor beta chain derives from a study of blood T cell repertoires in COVID-19. At the level of the study: Samples representing acute and convalescent COVID-19 were sourced from the United States, Italy and Spain. PBMCs, B-cell-depleted T cells, or T cells were the source of the cDNA or gDNA that made up the material.

In germline, CDR1 is SEHNR, CDR2 FQNEAQ (reference sequence). The CDR3 length is 18 residues. Trimming removed 1 base at V and 3 bases at J, with 21 bases between. This clone was observed a single time. In the original analysis: Cell counts per sample came from amplifying reference gene primers. Sequenced by immunoSEQ multiplex PCR; TCRdb stores in-frame clones only, minus some. That table is the source of V, J and clone size, and D and trimming were worked out from the DNA. The table shows some 260,000 clones, with more than 65% occurring only once. The receptor was isolated from a woman between 18 and 29 years old with acute or convalescent COVID-19. Material for sequencing was peripheral blood. The chain recombines TRBV7-9 with TRBJ2-5, with D maybe TRBD2 (7 bases). The CDR3 reads CASSLERGRQGTKETQYF. CDR3 coding DNA: TGTGCCAGCAGCTTAGAGCGGGGTCGGCAGGGGACGAAAGAGACCCAGTACTTC.